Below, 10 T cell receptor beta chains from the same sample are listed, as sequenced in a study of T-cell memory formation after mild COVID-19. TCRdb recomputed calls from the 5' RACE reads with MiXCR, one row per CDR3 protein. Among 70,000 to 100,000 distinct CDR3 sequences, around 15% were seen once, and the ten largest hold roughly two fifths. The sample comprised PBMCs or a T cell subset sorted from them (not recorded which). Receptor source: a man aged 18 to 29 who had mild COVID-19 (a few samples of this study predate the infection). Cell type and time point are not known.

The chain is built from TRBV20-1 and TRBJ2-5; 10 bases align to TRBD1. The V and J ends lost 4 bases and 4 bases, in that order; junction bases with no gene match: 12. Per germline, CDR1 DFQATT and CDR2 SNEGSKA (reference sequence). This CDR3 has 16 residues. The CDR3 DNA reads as TGCAGTGCTACTAACCGGGACAGGGGTCGATTAGAGACCCAGTACTTC. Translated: CSATNRDRGRLETQYF.

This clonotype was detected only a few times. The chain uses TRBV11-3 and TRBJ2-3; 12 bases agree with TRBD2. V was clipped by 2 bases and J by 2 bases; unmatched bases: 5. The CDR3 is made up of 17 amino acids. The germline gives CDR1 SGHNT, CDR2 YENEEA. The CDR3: CASSLRTSGAITDTQYF. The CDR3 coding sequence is TGTGCCAGCAGCTTACGGACTAGCGGGGCGATCACAGATACGCAGTATTTT.

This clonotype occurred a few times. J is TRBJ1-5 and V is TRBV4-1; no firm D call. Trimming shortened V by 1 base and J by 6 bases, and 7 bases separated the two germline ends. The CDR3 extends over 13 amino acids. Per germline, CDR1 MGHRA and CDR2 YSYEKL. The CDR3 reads CASSQVAGQPQHF. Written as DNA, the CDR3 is TGCGCCAGCAGCCAAGTGGCTGGTCAGCCCCAGCATTTT.

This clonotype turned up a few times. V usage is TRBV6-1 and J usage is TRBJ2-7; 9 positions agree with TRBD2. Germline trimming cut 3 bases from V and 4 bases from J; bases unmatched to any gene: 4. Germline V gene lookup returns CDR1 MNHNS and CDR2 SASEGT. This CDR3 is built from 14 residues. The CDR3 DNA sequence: TGTGCCAGCAGTGAGAGGACTAGCGCATACGAGCAGTACTTC. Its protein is CASSERTSAYEQYF.

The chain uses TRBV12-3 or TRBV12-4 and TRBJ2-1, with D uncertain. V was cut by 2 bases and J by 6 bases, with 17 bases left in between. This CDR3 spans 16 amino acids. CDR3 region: CASSLLSLLGFNEQFF. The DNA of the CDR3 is TGTGCCAGCAGTTTACTAAGCCTTTTAGGGTTCAATGAGCAGTTCTTC.

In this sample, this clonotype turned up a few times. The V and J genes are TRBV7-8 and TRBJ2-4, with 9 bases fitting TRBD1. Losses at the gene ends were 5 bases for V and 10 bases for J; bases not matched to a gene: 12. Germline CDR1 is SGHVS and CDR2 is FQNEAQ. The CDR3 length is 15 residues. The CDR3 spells CASSDIRDRVYIQYF. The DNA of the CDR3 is TGTGCCAGCAGCGATATCAGGGACAGGGTGTATATTCAGTACTTC.

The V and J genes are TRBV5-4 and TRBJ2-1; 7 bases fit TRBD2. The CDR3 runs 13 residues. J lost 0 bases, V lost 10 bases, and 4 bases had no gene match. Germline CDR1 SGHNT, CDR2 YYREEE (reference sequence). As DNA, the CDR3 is TGTGCCGGGAGGGAGAGCTCCTACAATGAGCAGTTCTTC. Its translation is CAGRESSYNEQFF. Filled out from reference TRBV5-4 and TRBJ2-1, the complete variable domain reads ETGVTQSPTHLIKTRGQQVTLRCSSQSGHNTVSWYQQALGQGPQFIFQYYREEENGRGNFPPRFSGLQFPNYSSELNVNALELDDSALYLCAGRESSYNEQFFGPGTRLTVL.

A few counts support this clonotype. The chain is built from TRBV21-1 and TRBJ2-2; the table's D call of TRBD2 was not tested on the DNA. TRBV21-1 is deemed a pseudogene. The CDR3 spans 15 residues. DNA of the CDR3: TGTGCCAGCACCAAGGCCGTCCCTGCCGCCGGGGAGCTGTTTTTT. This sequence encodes CASTKAVPAAGELFF.

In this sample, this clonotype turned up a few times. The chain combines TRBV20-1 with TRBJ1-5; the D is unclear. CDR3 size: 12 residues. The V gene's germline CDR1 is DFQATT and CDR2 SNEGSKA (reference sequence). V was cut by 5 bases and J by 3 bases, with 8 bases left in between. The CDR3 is CSAPVPNQPQHF. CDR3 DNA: TGCAGTGCTCCCGTCCCCAATCAGCCCCAGCATTTT.

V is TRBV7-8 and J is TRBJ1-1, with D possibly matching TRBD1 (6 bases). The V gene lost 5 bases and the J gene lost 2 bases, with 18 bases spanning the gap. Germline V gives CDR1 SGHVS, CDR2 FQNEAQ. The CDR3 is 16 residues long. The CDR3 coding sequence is TGTGCCAGCAGCCCGAATTGGGGGGACACCAACACTGAAGCTTTCTTT. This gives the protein CASSPNWGDTNTEAFF.